The 18 T cell receptor beta chains reported below all come from one sample, sequenced in a study of blood T cell repertoires in COVID-19. Clones were sequenced by immunoSEQ multiplex PCR, and TCRdb holds only the in-frame ones, with some missing. This sample has approximately 300,000 clones; 90% occur once, and the top ten carry 6.3%. The sequencing input was peripheral blood. Source of these receptors: a woman in her forties or fifties with COVID-19, enrolled during active disease.

This clone has a handful of counts. The chain combines TRBV5-1 with TRBJ2-7; 13 bases are shared with TRBD2. The germline gives CDR1 SGHRS, CDR2 YFSETQ. V lost 3 bases, J lost 5 bases, and 5 bases stayed unmatched. The CDR3 extends over 15 amino acids. The CDR3 DNA is TGCGCCAGCAGCTGGACTAGCGGGAGTCCGAACGAGCAGTACTTC. This translates into CASSWTSGSPNEQYF.

This clone has just a few counts. The chain uses TRBV7-6 and TRBJ2-5, with TRBD2 as a possible D gene (6 bases). The germline V gene encodes CDR1 SGHVS and CDR2 FNYEAQ. This CDR3 contains 15 residues. Trimming removed 2 bases at V and 4 bases at J, with 14 bases between. CDR3 region: CASSLRGGSGETQYF. The CDR3 DNA is TGTGCCAGCAGCTTAAGAGGAGGGAGTGGAGAGACCCAGTACTTC.

This clone was seen a handful of times. This chain links TRBV3-1 (or the pseudogene TRBV3-2) with TRBJ2-1; possible D gene TRBD2, 5 bases. Germline V gene data show CDR1 as LGHDT and CDR2 as YNNKEL (reference sequence). The germline V and J ends were trimmed by 6 bases and 5 bases, with 17 bases remaining between them. The CDR3 has 15 amino acids. The CDR3 DNA is TGTGCCAGCAGAAACCGGGATGCCAGACACAATGAGCAGTTCTTC. This codes for CASRNRDARHNEQFF.

The J gene is TRBJ2-3, the V gene TRBV27; TRBD1 agrees at 10 bases. The germline gives CDR1 MNHEY, CDR2 SMNVEV (reference sequence). J lost 5 bases, V lost 2 bases, and 4 bases had no gene match. The CDR3 contains 15 residues. The CDR3 protein is CASSLQDRGLDTQYF. CDR3 DNA: TGTGCCAGCAGTTTACAGGACAGGGGGTTAGATACGCAGTATTTT.

The rearrangement links TRBV18 to TRBJ2-1; TRBD2 matches at 7 bases. The CDR3 consists of 15 residues. Germline V gives CDR1 KGHSH, CDR2 LQKENI. With V trimmed by 2 bases and J by 7 bases, 8 bases remained unmatched. In DNA form, the CDR3 reads TGTGCCAGCTCACCAATGGCGGGAGAACGGAATGAGCAGTTCTTC. Its translation is CASSPMAGERNEQFF.

Only one count was recorded for this clone. The rearrangement links TRBV15 to TRBJ2-4; D is possibly TRBD2 (5 bases). The CDR3 runs to 15 residues. Trimming shortened V by 6 bases and J by 2 bases, and 14 bases separated the two germline ends. Germline loops: CDR1 LNHNV, CDR2 YYDKDF (reference sequence). The CDR3 here is CATSPRRGSKNIQYF. The CDR3 nucleotides read TGTGCCACCAGTCCCCGTCGGGGATCCAAAAACATTCAGTACTTC.

The genes are TRBV18 and TRBJ1-1, with D possibly TRBD1 on 6 matching bases. The CDR3 is 14 residues long. From germline, CDR1 is KGHSH and CDR2 LQKENI. The V end was cut by 3 bases, the J end by 0 bases, with 8 bases between. In DNA form, the CDR3 reads TGTGCCAGCTCACCCAGGGGAGTGAACACTGAAGCTTTCTTT. Protein: CASSPRGVNTEAFF.

V is TRBV30 and J is TRBJ2-2, with 9 positions matching TRBD1. The J segment lost 15 bases and the V segment lost 2 bases, leaving 10 bases of the junction unmatched. CDR1 and CDR2 from the germline V gene are GTSNPN and SVGIG (reference sequence). The CDR3 has 13 amino acids. The CDR3 protein is CAWSLGGTGRLFF. The CDR3 region has the DNA TGTGCCTGGAGTCTGGGAGGGACAGGGAGGTTGTTTTTT.

The chain joins TRBV29-1 to TRBJ1-2, with 8 bases fitting TRBD1. The CDR3 loop spans 11 amino acids. Looked up from germline, CDR1 is SQVTM and CDR2 is ANQGSEA. The trim removed 6 bases at V and 7 bases at J, leaving 4 bases unmatched. CDR3 sequence: CSVDRGPGYTF. In DNA form, the CDR3 reads TGCAGCGTCGACAGGGGTCCTGGCTACACCTTC. Based on the CDR3 plus reference TRBV29-1 and TRBJ1-2, the full variable domain is SAVISQKPSRDICQRGTSLTIQCQVDSQVTMMFWYRQQPGQSLTLIATANQGSEATYESGFVIDKFPISRPNLTFSTLTVSNMSPEDSSIYLCSVDRGPGYTFGSGTRLTVV.

The V and J genes are TRBV3-1 (or the pseudogene TRBV3-2) and TRBJ2-7; D not certain. Trimming shortened V by 3 bases and J by 6 bases, and 9 bases separated the two germline ends. This CDR3 contains 12 residues. CDR1 LGHDT and CDR2 YNNKEL come from the germline V gene (reference sequence). CDR3 DNA sequence: TGTGCCAGCAGCCAGTCACAGTCCGAGCAGTACTTC. This codes for CASSQSQSEQYF.

This clone has just one count. The genes are TRBV6-5 and TRBJ2-2; the D gene is possibly TRBD2 (5 bases). Germline CDR1 MNHEY, CDR2 SVGAGI. With 4 bases removed from V and 7 bases from J, the gap between germline ends came to 13 bases. CDR3 length: 14 amino acids. The CDR3 reads CASSFLTKGGELFF. The CDR3 nucleotides read TGTGCCAGCAGTTTTCTGACTAAGGGCGGGGAGCTGTTTTTT.

The chain uses TRBV7-6 and TRBJ1-3, with D perhaps matching TRBD1 (5 bases). There are 16 residues in the CDR3. Deletions cut 4 bases from V and 0 bases from J, with 13 bases between. Germline V lookup: CDR1 SGHVS, CDR2 FNYEAQ. CDR3 sequence (DNA): TGTGCCAGCAGCTCGCCCGAACAGGACTCTGGAAACACCATATATTTT. As protein: CASSSPEQDSGNTIYF.

V and J are TRBV6-2 or TRBV6-3 and TRBJ1-2, with D uncertain. Germline V gives CDR1 MNHEY, CDR2 SVGEGT. This CDR3 contains 15 residues. V dropped 6 bases and J dropped 6 bases, with 20 bases sitting between them. The CDR3 coding sequence is TGTGCCAGCAGCCCGAGCGGGAGGGCCGGGAATGGCTACACCTTC. Translating gives CASSPSGRAGNGYTF.

Worth noting for this clone: Other DNA variants within this sample encode the same CDR3. V usage is TRBV6-4 and J usage is TRBJ2-3; 8 bases are a match to TRBD1. V lost 0 bases to trimming and J lost 4 bases; unmatched junction nucleotides: 0. CDR3 length: 14 residues. Germline V gives CDR1 MRHNA, CDR2 SNTAGT. This CDR3 is CASSDSQGADTQYF. CDR3 DNA: TGTGCCAGCAGTGACTCACAGGGGGCAGATACGCAGTATTTT.

This clone was seen just once. The chain is built from TRBV27 and TRBJ1-2; 8 positions agree with TRBD1. The CDR3 sequence is 14 residues long. V was clipped by 4 bases and J by 3 bases; unmatched bases: 4. Germline V CDR1 and CDR2: MNHEY, SMNVEV (reference sequence). The CDR3 region is CASSSKDRDYGYTF. CDR3 DNA sequence: TGTGCCAGCAGTTCCAAGGACAGGGACTATGGCTACACCTTC.

This clone was seen more than once but under ten times. The rearrangement uses TRBV7-6 and TRBJ2-1, with 9 positions matching TRBD2. CDR1 is SGHVS and CDR2 is FNYEAQ in the germline V gene. This CDR3 has 15 amino acids. Trimming at V came to 5 bases and at J to 8 bases, leaving 10 bases not matched to a gene. The CDR3 coding sequence is TGTGCCAGCAGCGCAGAAAGTAGCGGGAGACATGAGCAGTTCTTC. Its translation: CASSAESSGRHEQFF.

The chain carries TRBV13 and TRBJ1-1; 10 positions agree with TRBD1. From germline, CDR1 is PRHDT and CDR2 FYEKMQ (reference sequence). The V gene end was trimmed by 1 base and the J gene end by 5 bases; junction bases not matched to a gene: 10. This CDR3 region has 17 residues. The DNA of the CDR3 is TGTGCCAGCAGCTTAGTTCTGGACAGGGGGGTAGAAACTGAAGCTTTCTTT. Translation: CASSLVLDRGVETEAFF.

The V and J genes are TRBV5-1 and TRBJ2-7, with a possible D match to TRBD2 (6 bases). CDR1 and CDR2 (germline): SGHRS, YFSETQ. The CDR3 contains 14 residues. Trimming shortened V by 4 bases and J by 2 bases, and 13 bases separated the two germline ends. CDR3 residues: CASSGGTLTYEQYF. The CDR3, as DNA: TGCGCCAGCAGCGGGGGGACTTTGACCTACGAGCAGTACTTC. Full variable domain (outside the CDR3, taken from reference TRBV5-1 and TRBJ2-7): KAGVTQTPRYLIKTRGQQVTLSCSPISGHRSVSWYQQTPGQGLQFLFEYFSETQRNKGNFPGRFSGRQFSNSRSEMNVSTLELGDSALYLCASSGGTLTYEQYFGPGTRLTVT.